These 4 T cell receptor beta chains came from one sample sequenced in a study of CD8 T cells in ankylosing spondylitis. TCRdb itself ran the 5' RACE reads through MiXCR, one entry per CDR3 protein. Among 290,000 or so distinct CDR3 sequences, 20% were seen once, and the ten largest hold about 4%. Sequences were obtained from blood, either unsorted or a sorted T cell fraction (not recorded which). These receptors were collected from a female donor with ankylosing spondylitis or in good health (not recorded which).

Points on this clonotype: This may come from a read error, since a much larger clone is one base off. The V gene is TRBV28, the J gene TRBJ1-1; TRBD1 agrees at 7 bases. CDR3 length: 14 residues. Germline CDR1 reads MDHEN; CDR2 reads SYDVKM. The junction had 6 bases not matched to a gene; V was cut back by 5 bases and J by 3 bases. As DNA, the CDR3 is TGTGCCAGCAGTCCCCGGAGGGGGCACACTGAAGCTTTCTTT. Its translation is CASSPRRGHTEAFF. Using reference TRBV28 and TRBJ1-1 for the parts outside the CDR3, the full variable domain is DVKVTQSSRYLVKRTGEKVFLECVQDMDHENMFWYRQDPGLGLRLIYFSYDVKMKEKGDIPEGYSVSREKKERFSLILESASTNQTSMYLCASSPRRGHTEAFFGQGTRLTVV.

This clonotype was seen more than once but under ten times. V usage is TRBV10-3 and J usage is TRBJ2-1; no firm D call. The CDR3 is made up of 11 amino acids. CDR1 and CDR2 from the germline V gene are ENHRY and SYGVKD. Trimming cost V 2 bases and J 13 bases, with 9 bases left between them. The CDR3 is CAISEGSRQFF. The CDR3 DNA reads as TGTGCCATCAGTGAGGGCAGCAGACAGTTCTTC.

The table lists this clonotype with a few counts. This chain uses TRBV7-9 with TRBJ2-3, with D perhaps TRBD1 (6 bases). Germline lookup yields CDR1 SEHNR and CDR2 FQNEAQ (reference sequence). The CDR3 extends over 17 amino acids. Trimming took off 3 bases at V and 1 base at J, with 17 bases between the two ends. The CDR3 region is CASSFGPGGNGTDTQYF. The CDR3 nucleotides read TGTGCCAGCAGCTTCGGCCCTGGGGGCAACGGCACAGATACGCAGTATTTT.

The CDR3 reads CSANHQGREKLFF. The CDR3 DNA is TGCAGTGCTAACCATCAGGGGAGGGAAAAACTGTTTTTT. The chain employs TRBV20-1 and TRBJ1-4; possibly TRBD1 for D (6 bases). Germline V gene data show CDR1 as DFQATT and CDR2 as SNEGSKA (reference sequence). CDR3 length: 13 residues. V lost 4 bases and J 8 bases, leaving 14 bases between the germline ends.